The 17 T cell receptor beta chains presented below share a single source sample, sequenced in a study of OX40 agonist ivuxolimab in advanced cancers. Data came from immunoSEQ multiplex PCR; TCRdb stores just in-frame clones and leaves some out. The sample shows about 77,000 clones, approximately 93% of them seen only once. This sample comprised CD4+ or CD8+ T cells sorted from blood, obtained in a trial of the OX40 agonist ivuxolimab. These receptors were obtained from an adult with an advanced solid tumor such as melanoma, head and neck, liver or kidney cancer.

The chain recombines TRBV5-4 with TRBJ1-6; 7 nucleotides line up with TRBD1. V dropped 4 bases and J dropped 10; count of bases not matched to a gene: 8. Germline assignment: CDR1 SGHNT and CDR2 YYREEE (reference sequence). The CDR3 consists of 14 residues. In DNA, the CDR3 is TGTGCCAGCAGCCCCGACAGGGTCAACTCACCCCTCCACTTT. As protein: CASSPDRVNSPLHF.

The rearrangement uses TRBV11-3 and TRBJ2-2, with D possibly matching TRBD1 (7 bases). This CDR3 spans 14 amino acids. The germline gives CDR1 SGHNT, CDR2 YENEEA. Trimming shortened V by 5 bases and J by 7 bases, and 14 bases separated the two germline ends. CDR3 amino acids: CASSPGGGGGELFF. CDR3 coding DNA: TGTGCCAGCAGCCCCGGAGGGGGCGGCGGGGAGCTGTTTTTT.

The count of this clone is one. V and J are TRBV7-3 and TRBJ2-5; 10 nucleotides line up with TRBD2. Trimming at V came to 2 bases and at J to 2 bases, leaving 5 bases not matched to a gene. Germline lookup yields CDR1 SGHTA and CDR2 FQGTGA. The CDR3 covers 16 residues. The CDR3 region is CASSLASGSPQETQYF. The CDR3 nucleotides are TGTGCCAGCAGCTTAGCTAGCGGGAGTCCACAAGAGACCCAGTACTTC.

The J gene is TRBJ1-5, the V gene TRBV4-3, with a tentative D call TRBD1 (5 bases). CDR1 and CDR2 from the germline V gene are LGHNA and YSLEER. The V end was cut by 0 bases, the J end by 7 bases, with 10 bases between. The CDR3 has 14 residues. CDR3 coding DNA: TGCGCCAGCAGCCAAGACAGGGTTGGCCAGCCCCAGCATTTT. This gives the protein CASSQDRVGQPQHF.

The chain uses TRBV19 and TRBJ2-1; maybe TRBD1 (7 bases). This CDR3 spans 15 amino acids. V gave up 7 bases and J gave up 2 bases, with 15 bases separating them. Germline V gene data show CDR1 as LNHDA and CDR2 as SQIVND (reference sequence). As DNA, the CDR3 is TGTGCCAGTACCCAAGGGGGCGGGACCTACAATGAGCAGTTCTTC. Protein: CASTQGGGTYNEQFF.

The J gene is TRBJ2-5, the V gene TRBV4-1; 7 nucleotides line up with TRBD1. CDR3 size: 15 residues. Germline V lookup: CDR1 MGHRA, CDR2 YSYEKL. The junction had 5 bases not matched to a gene; V was cut back by 0 bases and J by 4 bases. The CDR3 DNA follows: TGCGCCAGCAGCCAAGAAAGGGGGCTTGGAGAGACCCAGTACTTC. Encoded protein: CASSQERGLGETQYF.

The rearrangement joins TRBV7-2 to TRBJ2-7; 10 nucleotides line up with TRBD2. Germline values: CDR1 SGHTA, CDR2 FQGNSA. The CDR3 runs to 15 residues. After removal of 5 bases from V and 3 bases from J, the junction contained 7 bases not matched to a gene. The DNA of the CDR3 is TGTGCCAGCAGCCCCAGCGGGGGGGCCGGCTACGAGCAGTACTTC. Translation: CASSPSGGAGYEQYF. Together with reference TRBV7-2 and TRBJ2-7, the CDR3 gives the full variable domain: GAGVSQSPSNKVTEKGKDVELRCDPISGHTALYWYRQSLGQGLEFLIYFQGNSAPDKSGLPSDRFSAERTGGSVSTLTIQRTQQEDSAVYLCASSPSGGAGYEQYFGPGTRLTVT.

The chain couples TRBV5-1 to TRBJ1-2, with 7 bases fitting TRBD1. Germline CDR1 SGHRS, CDR2 YFSETQ. The CDR3 runs to 14 residues. V dropped 4 bases and J dropped 6; count of bases not matched to a gene: 9. CDR3 coding DNA: TGCGCCAGCAGCCAAGGGGGCAATGTTAATGGCTACACCTTC. This gives the protein CASSQGGNVNGYTF.

The rearrangement links TRBV2 to TRBJ1-4; D is uncertain. The CDR3 runs to 15 residues. Germline V gives CDR1 SNHLY, CDR2 FYNNEI. V shed 6 bases and J shed 8 bases, with 19 bases lying between them. CDR3 coding DNA: TGTGCCAGCAGGTCCGGGCCCTACAACCAAGAAAAACTGTTTTTT. Translated: CASRSGPYNQEKLFF. The variable domain in full, completed from reference TRBV2 and TRBJ1-4, reads EPEVTQTPSHQVTQMGQEVILRCVPISNHLYFYWYRQILGQKVEFLVSFYNNEISEKSEIFDDQFSVERPDGSNFTLKIRSTKLEDSAMYFCASRSGPYNQEKLFFGSGTQLSVL.

DNA of the CDR3: TGTGCCAGCAGCCAGGGAGGATCAGGAAACACCATATATTTT. Protein sequence: CASSQGGSGNTIYF. This chain links TRBV6-5 with TRBJ1-3, with D possibly matching TRBD1 (5 bases). V lost 6 bases and J lost 4, with 13 bases in between. CDR1 and CDR2 (germline): MNHEY, SVGAGI. The CDR3 is 14 residues long.

The gene calls are TRBV29-1 and TRBJ2-7; 8 nucleotides line up with TRBD1. Losses at the gene ends were 0 bases for V and 2 bases for J; bases not matched to a gene: 3. The CDR3 covers 14 residues. The germline V gene has CDR1 SQVTM and CDR2 ANQGSEA. CDR3 in amino acids: CSVEDDRGPYEQYF. The CDR3 DNA reads as TGCAGCGTTGAAGATGACAGGGGACCCTACGAGCAGTACTTC.

This chain links TRBV28 with TRBJ2-2; D is unclear. The V end lost 4 bases, the J end lost 1 base, and 4 bases lay between the germline ends. This CDR3 has 13 residues. CDR1 and CDR2 (germline): MDHEN, SYDVKM. The CDR3 is CASSSGNTGELFF. CDR3 coding DNA: TGTGCCAGCAGTTCGGGGAACACCGGGGAGCTGTTTTTT.

This rearrangement joins TRBV11-2 to TRBJ1-1; D ambiguous. The CDR3 is 13 residues long. Trimming took 8 bases from V and 0 from J, leaving 10 bases between them. Germline CDR1 and CDR2: SGHAT and FQNNGV. CDR3 nucleotides: TGTGCCAGCCGATCGGATTTGAACACTGAAGCTTTCTTT. This codes for CASRSDLNTEAFF.

The rearrangement joins TRBV27 to TRBJ2-7; 7 nucleotides agree with TRBD2. CDR1 MNHEY and CDR2 SMNVEV come from the germline V gene (reference sequence). Trimming removed 8 bases from V and 4 bases from J; junction bases left unmatched: 8. The CDR3 runs 13 residues. CDR3 residues: CASAPGLLYEQYF. Here the CDR3 DNA reads TGTGCCAGCGCACCGGGACTACTGTACGAGCAGTACTTC.

V is TRBV9 and J is TRBJ1-1; no definite D call. V shed 0 bases and J shed 6 bases, with 18 bases lying between them. Germline values: CDR1 SGDLS, CDR2 YYNGEE. The CDR3 sequence is 16 residues long. CDR3 protein: CASSVGVGGASAEAFF. In nucleotides, the CDR3 is TGTGCCAGCAGCGTAGGGGTGGGAGGCGCCAGTGCTGAAGCTTTCTTT.

The V call is TRBV4-2, the J call TRBJ2-7; 7 bases are a match to TRBD2. Germline lookup yields CDR1 LGHNA and CDR2 YNFKEQ. V shed 5 bases, J shed 4 bases, and the junction held 8 bases outside the gene matches. The CDR3 is 14 amino acids. The CDR3 DNA is TGTGCCAGCAGCGGAACGGGCGGGGGTTACGAGCAGTACTTC. It specifies CASSGTGGGYEQYF.

This rearrangement joins TRBV4-1 to TRBJ2-2, with 7 bases that match TRBD2. Germline V gene lookup returns CDR1 MGHRA and CDR2 YSYEKL. V shed 1 base and J 0 bases; nucleotides not matched to a gene: 8. The CDR3 totals 18 residues. The CDR3 sequence: CASSQVTSSPPNTGELFF. Here the CDR3 DNA reads TGCGCCAGCAGCCAAGTGACTAGCTCCCCGCCGAACACCGGGGAGCTGTTTTTT.